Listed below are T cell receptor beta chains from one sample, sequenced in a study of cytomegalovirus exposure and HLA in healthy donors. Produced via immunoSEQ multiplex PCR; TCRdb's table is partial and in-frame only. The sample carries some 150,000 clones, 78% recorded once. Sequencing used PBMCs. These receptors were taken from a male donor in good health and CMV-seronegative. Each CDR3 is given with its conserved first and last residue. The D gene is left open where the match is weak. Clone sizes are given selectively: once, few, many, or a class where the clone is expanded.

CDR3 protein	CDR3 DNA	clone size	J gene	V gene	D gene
CASSPRGARPQHF	TGTGCCAGCAGTCCGCGGGGGGCGCGCCCCCAGCATTTT	NA	TRBJ1-5	TRBV27	NA
CASSPGTDYEQYF	TGTGCCAGCTCACCCGGGACAGACTACGAGCAGTACTTC	NA	TRBJ2-7	TRBV18	TRBD1
CASSSGTHSSYNEQFF	TGTGCCAGCAGTTCCGGGACACACTCATCCTACAATGAGCAGTTCTTC	few	TRBJ2-1	TRBV6-5	NA
CASSPTNTEAFF	TGTGCCAGCAGCCCTACTAACACTGAAGCTTTCTTT	NA	TRBJ1-1	TRBV7-2	NA
CASSTGYSQGPGEKLFF	TGCGCCAGCAGCACGGGCTACTCACAGGGGCCGGGGGAAAAACTGTTTTTT	NA	TRBJ1-4	TRBV5-1	TRBD1
CASSQDTQRGGLRELFF	TGTGCCAGCAGCCAAGATACCCAGCGGGGGGGCCTCCGGGAGCTGTTTTTT	NA	TRBJ2-2	TRBV4-2	TRBD2
CASSLESRGSSDGYTF	TGTGCCAGCAGCTTAGAGTCGCGCGGCTCGAGCGATGGCTACACCTTC	NA	TRBJ1-2	TRBV7-9	NA
CASSQAWGRETQYF	TGTGCCAGCAGCCAAGCTTGGGGCAGGGAGACCCAGTACTTC	NA	TRBJ2-5	TRBV14	NA
CASSPGTGSSQYF	TGTGCCAGCAGTCCCGGGACAGGGTCGTCGCAGTACTTC	few	TRBJ2-5	TRBV7-2	TRBD1
CASSRLPGQNEKLFF	TGTGCCAGCAGCAGATTACCGGGACAGAATGAAAAACTGTTTTTT	few	TRBJ1-4	TRBV5-4	TRBD1
CASSSNRVSYEQYF	TGTGCCAGCAGCTCAAACAGGGTTAGCTACGAGCAGTACTTC	few	TRBJ2-7	TRBV7-2	NA
CASSAGLTGLNTEAFF	TGTGCCAGCAGCGCCGGACTGACAGGATTGAACACTGAAGCTTTCTTT	NA	TRBJ1-1	TRBV9	NA
CASSPDYTQYF	TGTGCCAGCTCACCTGACTATACGCAGTATTTT	NA	TRBJ2-3	TRBV18	NA
CASSLRDGGETQYF	TGTGCCAGCAGCCTACGAGACGGCGGGGAGACCCAGTACTTC	NA	TRBJ2-5	TRBV5-4	NA
CASRGENYGYTF	TGTGCCAGCCGGGGAGAGAACTATGGCTACACCTTC	NA	TRBJ1-2	TRBV6-6	NA
CASSPPWWASPLHF	TGTGCCAGCAGTCCCCCCTGGTGGGCTTCACCCCTCCACTTT	NA	TRBJ1-6	TRBV28	NA
CASMRTGELFF	TGTGCCAGCATGCGCACCGGGGAGCTGTTTTTT	NA	TRBJ2-2	TRBV7-2	NA
CASSESLRPRQGDEQYF	TGTGCCAGCAGTGAGTCCCTCAGACCGCGACAGGGTGACGAGCAGTACTTC	once	TRBJ2-7	TRBV25-1	TRBD1
CASSFVSRTQYF	TGTGCCAGCAGCTTTGTCTCCCGTACGCAGTATTTT	NA	TRBJ2-3	TRBV7-2	NA
CASSLGGEYEQYF	TGTGCCAGCAGCTTGGGGGGGGAATACGAGCAGTACTTC	NA	TRBJ2-7	TRBV5-4	NA
CASSRADNQPQHF	TGTGCCAGCTCACGGGCAGACAATCAGCCCCAGCATTTT	NA	TRBJ1-5	TRBV18	NA
CASSHGTNYEQYF	TGTGCCAGCAGCCACGGGACTAATTACGAGCAGTACTTC	once	TRBJ2-7	TRBV5-8	TRBD2
CASIQGASTDTQYF	TGTGCCAGCATACAGGGGGCCAGCACAGATACGCAGTATTTT	NA	TRBJ2-3	TRBV7-8	TRBD1
CASSQLAGGNNEQFF	TGTGCCAGCAGCCAACTAGCGGGAGGAAACAATGAGCAGTTCTTC	NA	TRBJ2-1	TRBV7-2	TRBD2
CASSEEGRGLANTEAFF	TGTGCCAGCAGTGAAGAGGGTAGGGGACTAGCGAACACTGAAGCTTTCTTT	NA	TRBJ1-1	TRBV6-1	NA
CAWSIGAGASYEQYF	TGTGCCTGGAGCATAGGAGCGGGAGCCTCCTACGAGCAGTACTTC	NA	TRBJ2-7	TRBV30	TRBD2
CTSSQDRQGIYGYTF	TGTACCAGCAGCCAAGATCGACAGGGAATCTATGGCTACACCTTC	NA	TRBJ1-2	TRBV14	TRBD1
CASSSLKDRGLGELFF	TGTGCCAGCAGCTCCTTGAAGGACAGGGGGCTCGGGGAGCTGTTTTTT	NA	TRBJ2-2	TRBV21-1	NA
CASRTDRGGTEAFF	TGTGCCAGCAGAACGGACAGGGGAGGGACTGAAGCTTTCTTT	NA	TRBJ1-1	TRBV6-5	TRBD1